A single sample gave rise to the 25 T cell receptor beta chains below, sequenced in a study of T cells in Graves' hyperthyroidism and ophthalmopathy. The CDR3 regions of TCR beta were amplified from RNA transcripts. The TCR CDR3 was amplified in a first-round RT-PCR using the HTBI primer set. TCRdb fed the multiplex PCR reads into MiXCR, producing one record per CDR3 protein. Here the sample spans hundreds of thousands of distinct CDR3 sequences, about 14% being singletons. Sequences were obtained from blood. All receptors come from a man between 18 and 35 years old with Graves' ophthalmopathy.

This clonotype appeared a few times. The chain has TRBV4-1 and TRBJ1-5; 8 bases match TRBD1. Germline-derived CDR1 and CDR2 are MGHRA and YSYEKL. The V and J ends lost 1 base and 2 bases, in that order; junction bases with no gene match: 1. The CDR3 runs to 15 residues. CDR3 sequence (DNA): TGCGCCAGCAGCCAAGTACAGGGGGGCAATCAGCCCCAGCATTTT. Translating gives CASSQVQGGNQPQHF.

Here the CDR3 DNA reads TGCGCCAGCAGCTTGGATGGTAGAAACAATGAGCAGTTCTTC. Its translation: CASSLDGRNNEQFF. V usage is TRBV5-1 and J usage is TRBJ2-1; D not resolved. Trimming removed 0 bases from V and 5 bases from J, with 9 bases in between. This CDR3 is 14 amino acids long. Per germline, CDR1 SGHRS and CDR2 YFSETQ.

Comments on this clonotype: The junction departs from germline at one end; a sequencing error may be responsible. CDR3 region: CAGSQIAGELFF. In nucleotides, the CDR3 is TGTGCCGGCAGTCAGATAGCCGGGGAGCTGTTTTTT. This chain links TRBV7-2 with TRBJ2-2; D uncertain. The CDR3 spans 12 residues. Germline loops: CDR1 SGHTA, CDR2 FQGNSA.

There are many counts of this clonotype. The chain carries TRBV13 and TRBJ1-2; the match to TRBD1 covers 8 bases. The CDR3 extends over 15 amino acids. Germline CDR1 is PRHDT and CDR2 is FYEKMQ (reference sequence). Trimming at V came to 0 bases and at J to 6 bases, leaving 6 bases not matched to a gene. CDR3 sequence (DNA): TGTGCCAGCAGCTTAGGTCCGGGACAGGCCCATGGCTACACCTTC. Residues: CASSLGPGQAHGYTF.

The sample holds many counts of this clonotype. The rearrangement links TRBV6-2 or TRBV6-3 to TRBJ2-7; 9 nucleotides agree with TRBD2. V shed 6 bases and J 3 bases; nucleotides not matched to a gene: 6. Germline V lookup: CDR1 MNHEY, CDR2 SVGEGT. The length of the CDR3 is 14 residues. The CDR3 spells CASSLAGRYYEQYF. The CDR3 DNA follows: TGTGCCAGCAGCCTAGCGGGACGATACTACGAGCAGTACTTC.

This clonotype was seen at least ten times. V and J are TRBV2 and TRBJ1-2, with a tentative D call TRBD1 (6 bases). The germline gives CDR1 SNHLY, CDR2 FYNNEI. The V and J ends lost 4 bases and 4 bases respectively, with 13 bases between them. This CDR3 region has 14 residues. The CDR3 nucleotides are TGTGCCAGCAGTGTGGGGGGCGCGGGCTATGGCTACACCTTC. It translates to CASSVGGAGYGYTF.

CDR3 sequence reads: CASSQEADPYNEQFF. The CDR3 DNA is TGTGCCAGCAGCCAAGAGGCAGATCCCTACAATGAGCAGTTCTTC. The J gene is TRBJ2-1, the V gene TRBV7-2, with D hard to call. Trimming pared 5 bases from V and 2 bases from J, leaving 13 bases between. The length of the CDR3 is 15 residues. Germline V gene data show CDR1 as SGHTA and CDR2 as FQGNSA.

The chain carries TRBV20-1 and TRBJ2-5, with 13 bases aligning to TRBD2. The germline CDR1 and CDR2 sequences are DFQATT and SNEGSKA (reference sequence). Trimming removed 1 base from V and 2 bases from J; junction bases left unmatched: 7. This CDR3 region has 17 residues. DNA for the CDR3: TGCAGTGCTAGAGCCACCGGGACTAGCGGGGCACAAGAGACCCAGTACTTC. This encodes CSARATGTSGAQETQYF.

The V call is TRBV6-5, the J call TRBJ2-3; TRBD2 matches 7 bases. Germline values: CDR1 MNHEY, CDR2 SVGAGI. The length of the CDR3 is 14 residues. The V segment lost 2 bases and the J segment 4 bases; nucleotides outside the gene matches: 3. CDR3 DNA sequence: TGTGCCAGCAGTTACGGGGCGGGGGCAGATACGCAGTATTTT. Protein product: CASSYGAGADTQYF.

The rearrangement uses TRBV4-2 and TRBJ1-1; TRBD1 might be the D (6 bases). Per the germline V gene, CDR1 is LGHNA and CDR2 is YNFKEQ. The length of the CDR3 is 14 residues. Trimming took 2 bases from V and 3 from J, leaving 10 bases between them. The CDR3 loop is CASSQTGTYTEAFF. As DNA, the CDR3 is TGTGCCAGCAGCCAAACAGGGACTTACACTGAAGCTTTCTTT.

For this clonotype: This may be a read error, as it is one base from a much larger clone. The CDR3 DNA sequence: TGTGCCAGCAGTTTCCAGGTGAACTATGGCTACACCTTC. Translation gives CASSFQVNYGYTF. The chain has TRBV27 and TRBJ1-2; no firm D call. The germline gives CDR1 MNHEY, CDR2 SMNVEV (reference sequence). The CDR3 is 13 residues long. V lost 3 bases to trimming and J lost 2 bases, with 7 bases between them.

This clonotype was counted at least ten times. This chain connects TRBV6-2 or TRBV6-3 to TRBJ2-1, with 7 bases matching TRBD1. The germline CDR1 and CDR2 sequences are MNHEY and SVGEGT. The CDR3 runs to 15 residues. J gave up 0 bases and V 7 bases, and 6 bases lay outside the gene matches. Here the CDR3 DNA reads TGTGCCAGCAACAACAGGGGTAGCTCCTACAATGAGCAGTTCTTC. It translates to CASNNRGSSYNEQFF.

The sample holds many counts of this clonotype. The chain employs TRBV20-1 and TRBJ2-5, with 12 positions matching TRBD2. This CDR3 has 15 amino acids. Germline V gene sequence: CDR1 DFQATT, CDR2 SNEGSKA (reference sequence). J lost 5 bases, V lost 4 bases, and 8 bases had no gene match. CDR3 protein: CSAMEPSGRGETQYF. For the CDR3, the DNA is TGCAGTGCTATGGAGCCTAGCGGGAGGGGGGAGACCCAGTACTTC.

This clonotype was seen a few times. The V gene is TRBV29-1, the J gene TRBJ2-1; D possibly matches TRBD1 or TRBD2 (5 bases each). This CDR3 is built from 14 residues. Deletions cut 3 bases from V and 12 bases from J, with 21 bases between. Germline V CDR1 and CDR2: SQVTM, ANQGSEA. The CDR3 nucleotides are TGCAGCGTTGACCACGGGACGGACGGTTTGGGGCAGTTCTTC. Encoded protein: CSVDHGTDGLGQFF.

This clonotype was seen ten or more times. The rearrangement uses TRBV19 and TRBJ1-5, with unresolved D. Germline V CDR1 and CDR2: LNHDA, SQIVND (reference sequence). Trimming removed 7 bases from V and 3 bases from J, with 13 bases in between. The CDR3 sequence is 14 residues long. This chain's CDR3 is CASNRWPDNQPQHF. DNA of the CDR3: TGTGCCAGTAACCGGTGGCCCGACAATCAGCCCCAGCATTTT.

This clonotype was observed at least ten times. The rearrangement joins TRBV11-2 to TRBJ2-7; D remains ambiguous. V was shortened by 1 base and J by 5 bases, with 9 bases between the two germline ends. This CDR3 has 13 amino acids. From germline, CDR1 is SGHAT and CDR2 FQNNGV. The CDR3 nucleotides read TGTGCCAGCAGCTTAGGAGTTGGCAACGAGCAGTACTTC. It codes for CASSLGVGNEQYF.

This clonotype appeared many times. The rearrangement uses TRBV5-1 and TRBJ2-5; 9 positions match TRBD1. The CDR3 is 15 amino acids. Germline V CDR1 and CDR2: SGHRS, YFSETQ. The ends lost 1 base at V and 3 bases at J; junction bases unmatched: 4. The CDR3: CASSLTGGLEETQYF. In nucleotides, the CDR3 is TGCGCCAGCAGCTTGACAGGGGGCTTGGAAGAGACCCAGTACTTC. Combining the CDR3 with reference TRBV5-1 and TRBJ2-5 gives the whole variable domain KAGVTQTPRYLIKTRGQQVTLSCSPISGHRSVSWYQQTPGQGLQFLFEYFSETQRNKGNFPGRFSGRQFSNSRSEMNVSTLELGDSALYLCASSLTGGLEETQYFGPGTRLLVL.

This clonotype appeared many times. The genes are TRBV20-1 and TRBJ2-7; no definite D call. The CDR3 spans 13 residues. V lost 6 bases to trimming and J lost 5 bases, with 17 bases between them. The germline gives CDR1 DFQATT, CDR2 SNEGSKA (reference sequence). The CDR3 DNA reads TGCAGTGCCCAAATGTTCAGACTCAACGAGCAGTACTTC. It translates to CSAQMFRLNEQYF.

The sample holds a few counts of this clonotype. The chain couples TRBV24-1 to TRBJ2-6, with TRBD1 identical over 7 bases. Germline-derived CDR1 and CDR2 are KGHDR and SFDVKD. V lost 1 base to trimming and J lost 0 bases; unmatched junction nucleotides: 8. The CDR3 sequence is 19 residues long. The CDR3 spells CATSDLKGDSHSGANVLTF. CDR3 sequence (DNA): TGTGCCACCAGTGATTTAAAAGGGGACAGTCACTCTGGGGCCAACGTCCTGACTTTC.

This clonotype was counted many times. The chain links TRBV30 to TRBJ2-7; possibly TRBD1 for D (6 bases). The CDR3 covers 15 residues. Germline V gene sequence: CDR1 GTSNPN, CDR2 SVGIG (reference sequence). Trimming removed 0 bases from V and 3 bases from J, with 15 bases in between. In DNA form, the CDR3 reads TGTGCCTGGAGTGTAAGGTTTCAGGGGATCTACGAGCAGTACTTC. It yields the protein CAWSVRFQGIYEQYF.

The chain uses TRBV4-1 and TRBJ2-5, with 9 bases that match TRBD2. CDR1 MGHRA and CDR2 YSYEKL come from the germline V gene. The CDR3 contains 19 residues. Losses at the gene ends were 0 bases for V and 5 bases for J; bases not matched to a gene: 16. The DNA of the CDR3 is TGCGCCAGCAGCCAAGATTCATTCCCAGCGGGAGGTATTATGGAGACCCAGTACTTC. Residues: CASSQDSFPAGGIMETQYF.

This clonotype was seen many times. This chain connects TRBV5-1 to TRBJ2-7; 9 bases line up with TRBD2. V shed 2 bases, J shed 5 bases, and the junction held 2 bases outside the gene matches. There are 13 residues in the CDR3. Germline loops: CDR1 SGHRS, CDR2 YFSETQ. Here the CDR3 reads CASSLEREDEQYF. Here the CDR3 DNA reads TGCGCCAGCAGCTTAGAGCGGGAGGACGAGCAGTACTTC.

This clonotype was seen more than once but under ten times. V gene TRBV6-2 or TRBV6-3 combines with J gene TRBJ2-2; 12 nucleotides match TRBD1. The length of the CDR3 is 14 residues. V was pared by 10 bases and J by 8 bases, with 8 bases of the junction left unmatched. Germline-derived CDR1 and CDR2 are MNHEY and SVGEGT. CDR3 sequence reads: CATQGQGAMGELFF. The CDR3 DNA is TGTGCCACCCAGGGACAGGGGGCGATGGGGGAGCTGTTTTTT.

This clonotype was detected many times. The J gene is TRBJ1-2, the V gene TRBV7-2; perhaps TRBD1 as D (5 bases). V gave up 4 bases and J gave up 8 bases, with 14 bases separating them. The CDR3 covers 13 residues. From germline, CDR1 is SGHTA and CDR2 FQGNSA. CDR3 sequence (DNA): TGTGCCAGCAGCTGGGGCTTGGCAGGGGGCTACACCTTC. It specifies CASSWGLAGGYTF.

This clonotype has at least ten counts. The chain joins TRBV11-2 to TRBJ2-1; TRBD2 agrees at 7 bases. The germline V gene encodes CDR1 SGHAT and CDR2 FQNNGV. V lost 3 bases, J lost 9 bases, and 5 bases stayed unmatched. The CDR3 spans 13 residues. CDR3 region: CASSFGLVGEQFF. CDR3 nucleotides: TGTGCCAGCAGCTTCGGACTAGTCGGTGAGCAGTTCTTC.